The 20 T cell receptor beta chains reported below all come from one sample, sequenced in a study of cytomegalovirus exposure and HLA in healthy donors. PCR employed 60 Vbeta and 13 Jbeta primers. Clones were sequenced by immunoSEQ multiplex PCR, and TCRdb holds only the in-frame ones, with some missing. The sample contains some 190,000 clones, 70% to 80% of which appear only once. Sample: PBMCs. The receptors were sampled from a man aged 18 to 29 in good health and CMV-seronegative.

V usage is TRBV28 and J usage is TRBJ2-1, with a tentative D call TRBD1 (6 bases). The ends were cut back, 5 bases at V and 14 bases at J, with 19 bases in the middle. There are 13 residues in the CDR3. CDR1 MDHEN and CDR2 SYDVKM come from the germline V gene. The CDR3 sequence is CASSEWTAPREFF. CDR3 sequence (DNA): TGTGCCAGCAGTGAGTGGACAGCGCCTAGGGAGTTCTTC.

The chain has TRBV6-6 and TRBJ2-2, with 14 bases that match TRBD2. Looked up from germline, CDR1 is MNHNY and CDR2 is SVGAGI (reference sequence). V trimming: 5 bases; J trimming: 5 bases; junction bases outside the gene matches: 4. The CDR3 totals 16 residues. For the CDR3, the DNA is TGTGCCAGCAGTCTACGGACTAGCGGGGGGACCGGGGAGCTGTTTTTT. It yields the protein CASSLRTSGGTGELFF.

The V call is TRBV4-2, the J call TRBJ1-2, with a weak D call TRBD1 (6 bases). V was shortened by 1 base and J by 9 bases, with 15 bases between the two germline ends. CDR1 and CDR2 (germline): LGHNA, YNFKEQ. The CDR3 is 14 amino acids. In DNA, the CDR3 is TGTGCCAGCAGCCAAGGGGCACAGGGAGTGAGCTACACCTTC. Amino acid sequence: CASSQGAQGVSYTF.

The chain uses TRBV13 and TRBJ2-3; D not certain. Trimming took 4 bases from V and 2 from J, leaving 10 bases between them. Per the germline V gene, CDR1 is PRHDT and CDR2 is FYEKMQ (reference sequence). This CDR3 has 14 amino acids. The CDR3: CASSSSLDTDTQYF. CDR3 in DNA: TGTGCCAGCAGCTCCTCGTTAGACACAGATACGCAGTATTTT. The full variable domain, its missing parts supplied by reference TRBV13 and TRBJ2-3, is AAGVIQSPRHLIKEKRETATLKCYPIPRHDTVYWYQQGPGQDPQFLISFYEKMQSDKGSIPDRFSAQQFSDYHSELNMSSLELGDSALYFCASSSSLDTDTQYFGPGTRLTVL.

This clone appeared a single time. The chain combines TRBV25-1 with TRBJ2-7; the D gene is possibly TRBD1 (5 bases). Germline lookup yields CDR1 MGHDK and CDR2 SYGVNS. Trimming took off 6 bases at V and 7 bases at J, with 10 bases between the two ends. This CDR3 is built from 11 residues. The CDR3 region has the DNA TGTGCCAGCAGGCAGGGTAGAGAGCAGTACTTC. Encoded protein: CASRQGREQYF.

The chain has TRBV5-1 and TRBJ2-3; 10 bases line up with TRBD2. Germline CDR1 SGHRS, CDR2 YFSETQ. This CDR3 contains 15 residues. V was clipped by 2 bases and J by 2 bases; unmatched bases: 2. The chain's CDR3 is CASSFSGRTTDTQYF. CDR3 nucleotide sequence: TGCGCCAGCAGCTTTAGCGGGAGGACCACAGATACGCAGTATTTT.

The chain has TRBV9 and TRBJ1-1; D is possibly TRBD1 (5 bases). Germline loops: CDR1 SGDLS, CDR2 YYNGEE. The CDR3 loop spans 13 amino acids. With 0 bases removed from V and 7 bases from J, the gap between germline ends came to 10 bases. CDR3 sequence reads: CASSVEGMSEAFF. The CDR3 coding sequence is TGTGCCAGCAGCGTAGAGGGGATGAGTGAAGCTTTCTTT.

The J gene is TRBJ1-5, the V gene TRBV28; D is perhaps TRBD1 (6 bases). This CDR3 has 12 amino acids. V lost 9 bases and J lost 6, with 12 bases in between. CDR1 is MDHEN, CDR2 SYDVKM, per germline. The CDR3 nucleotides read TGTGCCAGTGCCAGGGGAACTCAGCCCCAGCATTTT. This translates into CASARGTQPQHF.

The chain links TRBV14 to TRBJ2-1, with 7 bases aligning to TRBD1. V shed 4 bases, J shed 5 bases, and the junction held 11 bases outside the gene matches. The CDR3 extends over 16 amino acids. Per the germline V gene, CDR1 is SGHDN and CDR2 is FVKESK. The CDR3 sequence: CASSLKQGFLNNEQFF. The CDR3 DNA follows: TGTGCCAGCAGCCTGAAACAGGGGTTTCTAAACAATGAGCAGTTCTTC.

V is TRBV19 and J is TRBJ2-4; 11 bases are shared with TRBD1. CDR3 length: 15 amino acids. The V gene end was trimmed by 3 bases and the J gene end by 8 bases; junction bases not matched to a gene: 6. From germline, CDR1 is LNHDA and CDR2 SQIVND (reference sequence). The CDR3 loop is CASSIGGTGGDIQYF. The CDR3, as DNA: TGTGCCAGTAGTATCGGGGGGACAGGGGGAGACATTCAGTACTTC.

This chain connects TRBV7-9 to TRBJ2-7; TRBD1 agrees at 8 bases. CDR1 is SEHNR, CDR2 FQNEAQ, per germline (reference sequence). The V and J ends lost 0 bases and 3 bases, in that order; junction bases with no gene match: 4. The CDR3 length is 15 residues. In DNA, the CDR3 is TGTGCCAGCAGCTTAGCGACAGGGGCAGGCTACGAGCAGTACTTC. Its protein is CASSLATGAGYEQYF.

The CDR3 protein is CASSITYSGGLYEQYF. CDR3 DNA sequence: TGTGCCAGTAGTATAACGTATTCGGGGGGGCTCTACGAGCAGTACTTC. The V gene is TRBV19, the J gene TRBJ2-7; 8 bases are a match to TRBD2. J was trimmed by 3 bases and V by 2 bases; bases with no gene match: 9. The CDR3 totals 16 residues. Germline CDR1 LNHDA, CDR2 SQIVND (reference sequence). The full variable domain, its missing parts supplied by reference TRBV19 and TRBJ2-7, is DGGITQSPKYLFRKEGQNVTLSCEQNLNHDAMYWYRQDPGQGLRLIYYSQIVNDFQKGDIAEGYSVSREKKESFPLTVTSAQKNPTAFYLCASSITYSGGLYEQYFGPGTRLTVT.

Here the CDR3 reads CASSPMPRGNQPQHF. The CDR3 DNA reads TGCGCCAGCAGCCCCATGCCCAGGGGGAATCAGCCCCAGCATTTT. The rearrangement uses TRBV4-1 and TRBJ1-5; TRBD1 agrees at 7 bases. The length of the CDR3 is 15 residues. V was pared by 4 bases and J by 4 bases, with 7 bases of the junction left unmatched. CDR1 is MGHRA and CDR2 is YSYEKL in the germline V gene.

A few counts support this clone. The rearrangement links TRBV18 to TRBJ1-4; TRBD1 is a possible D gene (5 bases). CDR1 and CDR2 from the germline V gene are KGHSH and LQKENI. V lost 3 bases, J lost 6 bases, and 11 bases lay in between. The CDR3 totals 14 residues. The DNA for the CDR3 is TGTGCCAGCTCACCCCCAGGGTTTGATGAAAAACTGTTTTTT. Residues: CASSPPGFDEKLFF.

The chain is built from TRBV30 and TRBJ2-5, with D perhaps matching TRBD1 (6 bases). CDR1 and CDR2 (germline): GTSNPN, SVGIG (reference sequence). This CDR3 region has 11 residues. Deletions cut 0 bases from V and 11 bases from J, with 10 bases between. This CDR3 is CAWSVPGEQYF. CDR3 coding DNA: TGTGCCTGGAGTGTCCCAGGGGAGCAGTACTTC.

This chain links TRBV9 with TRBJ2-1, with 9 bases that match TRBD2. The junction had 11 bases not matched to a gene; V was cut back by 0 bases and J by 10 bases. The CDR3 is made up of 16 amino acids. The germline V gene encodes CDR1 SGDLS and CDR2 YYNGEE. In nucleotides, the CDR3 is TGTGCCAGCAGCGTAGCTACGGCTAGCGGGATTCACGAGCAGTTCTTC. Protein: CASSVATASGIHEQFF.

The V and J genes are TRBV6-6 and TRBJ2-3, with 7 bases matching TRBD2. There are 16 residues in the CDR3. Trimming took 2 bases from V and 0 from J; bases not matched to a gene: 5. The germline CDR1 and CDR2 sequences are MNHNY and SVGAGI (reference sequence). The CDR3, as DNA: TGTGCCAGCAGTTACGCGGGGGACCTTAGCACAGATACGCAGTATTTT. It codes for CASSYAGDLSTDTQYF.

The chain links TRBV5-6 to TRBJ1-1, with a possible D match to TRBD1 (5 bases). The ends were cut back, 8 bases at V and 0 bases at J, with 17 bases in the middle. The length of the CDR3 is 15 residues. Germline CDR1 SGHDT, CDR2 YYEEEE. The DNA for the CDR3 is TGTGCCAGTCTACGACAGAGACCCTTGAACACTGAAGCTTTCTTT. Protein product: CASLRQRPLNTEAFF.

The chain is built from TRBV11-3 and TRBJ2-7, with 12 bases fitting TRBD2. CDR3 length: 18 amino acids. The junction had 11 bases not matched to a gene; V was cut back by 3 bases and J by 2 bases. From germline, CDR1 is SGHNT and CDR2 YENEEA. In DNA form, the CDR3 reads TGTGCCAGCAGCTTGAGAATGACTAGCGGGAGTATCCCCTACGAGCAGTACTTC. Its translation: CASSLRMTSGSIPYEQYF. The full variable domain, with the rest looked up from reference TRBV11-3 and TRBJ2-7, is EAGVVQSPRYKIIEKKQPVAFWCNPISGHNTLYWYLQNLGQGPELLIRYENEEAVDDSQLPKDRFSAERLKGVDSTLKIQPAELGDSAVYLCASSLRMTSGSIPYEQYFGPGTRLTVT.

This clone has more than one count but fewer than ten. This chain joins TRBV19 and TRBJ1-2; no definite D call. Deletions cut 10 bases from V and 3 bases from J, with 6 bases between. This CDR3 comprises 10 residues. CDR1 and CDR2 (germline): LNHDA, SQIVND (reference sequence). The CDR3 nucleotides are TGTGCCACGCGGGACTATGGCTACACCTTC. Protein product: CATRDYGYTF.